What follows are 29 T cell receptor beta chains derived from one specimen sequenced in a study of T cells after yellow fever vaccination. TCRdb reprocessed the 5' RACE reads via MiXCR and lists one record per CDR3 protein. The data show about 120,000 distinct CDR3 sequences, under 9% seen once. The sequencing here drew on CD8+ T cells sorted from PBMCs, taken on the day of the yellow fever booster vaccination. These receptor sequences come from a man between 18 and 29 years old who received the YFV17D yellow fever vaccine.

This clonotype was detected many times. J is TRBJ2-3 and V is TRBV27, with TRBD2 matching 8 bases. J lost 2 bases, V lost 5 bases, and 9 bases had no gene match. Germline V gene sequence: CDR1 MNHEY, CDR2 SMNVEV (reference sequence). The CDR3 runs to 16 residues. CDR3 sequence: CASSPGGGPVTDTQYF. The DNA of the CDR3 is TGTGCCAGCAGTCCTGGCGGGGGGCCGGTCACAGATACGCAGTATTTT.

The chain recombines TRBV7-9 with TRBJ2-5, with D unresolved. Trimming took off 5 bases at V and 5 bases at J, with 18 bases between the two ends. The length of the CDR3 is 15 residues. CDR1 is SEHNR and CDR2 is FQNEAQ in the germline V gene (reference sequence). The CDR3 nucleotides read TGTGCCAGCAGCCACCCAGTAAGAGAGGTTGAGACCCAGTACTTC. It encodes CASSHPVREVETQYF.

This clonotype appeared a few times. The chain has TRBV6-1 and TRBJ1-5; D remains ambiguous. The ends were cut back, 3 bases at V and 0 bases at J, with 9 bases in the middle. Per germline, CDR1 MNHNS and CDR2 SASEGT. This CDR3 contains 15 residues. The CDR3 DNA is TGTGCCAGCAGTGACAGAAAGAATAGCAATCAGCCCCAGCATTTT. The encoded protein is CASSDRKNSNQPQHF.

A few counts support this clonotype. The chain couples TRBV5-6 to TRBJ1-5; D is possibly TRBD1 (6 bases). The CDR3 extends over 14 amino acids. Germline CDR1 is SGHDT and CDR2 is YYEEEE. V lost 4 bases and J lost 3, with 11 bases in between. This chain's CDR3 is CASSPGQNNQPQHF. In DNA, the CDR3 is TGTGCCAGCAGCCCCGGACAGAACAATCAGCCCCAGCATTTT.

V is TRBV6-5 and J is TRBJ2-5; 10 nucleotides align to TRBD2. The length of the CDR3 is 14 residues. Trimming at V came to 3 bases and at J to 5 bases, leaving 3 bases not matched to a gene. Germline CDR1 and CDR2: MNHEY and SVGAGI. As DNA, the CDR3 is TGTGCCAGCAGTTATCCGGGACTAGCGGAGACCCAGTACTTC. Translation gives CASSYPGLAETQYF.

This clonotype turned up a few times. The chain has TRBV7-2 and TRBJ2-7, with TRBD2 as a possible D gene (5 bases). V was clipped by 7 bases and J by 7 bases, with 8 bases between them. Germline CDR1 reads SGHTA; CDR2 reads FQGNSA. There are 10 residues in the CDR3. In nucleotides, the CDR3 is TGTGCCAGCACCCCGGGGGAGCAGTACGTC. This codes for CASTPGEQYV.

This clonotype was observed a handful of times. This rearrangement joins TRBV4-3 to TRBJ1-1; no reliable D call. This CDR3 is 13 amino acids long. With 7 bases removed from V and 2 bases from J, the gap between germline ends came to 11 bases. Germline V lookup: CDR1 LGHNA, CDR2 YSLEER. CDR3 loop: CASTSGTNTEAFF. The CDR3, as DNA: TGCGCCAGCACCTCCGGAACCAACACTGAAGCTTTCTTT.

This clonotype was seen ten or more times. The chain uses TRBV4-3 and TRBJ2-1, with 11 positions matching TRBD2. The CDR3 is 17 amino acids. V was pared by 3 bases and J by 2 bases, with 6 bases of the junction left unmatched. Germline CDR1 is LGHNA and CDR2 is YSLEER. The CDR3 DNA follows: TGCGCCAGCAGCCAGGCTACTAGCGGGGGTGCCTACAATGAGCAGTTCTTC. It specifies CASSQATSGGAYNEQFF.

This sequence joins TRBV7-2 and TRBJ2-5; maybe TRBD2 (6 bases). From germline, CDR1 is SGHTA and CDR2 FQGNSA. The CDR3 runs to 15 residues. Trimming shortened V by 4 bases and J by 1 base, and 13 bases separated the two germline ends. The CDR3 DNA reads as TGTGCCAGCAGCTCCTACGGGACTGTCCAAGAGACCCAGTACTTC. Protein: CASSSYGTVQETQYF.

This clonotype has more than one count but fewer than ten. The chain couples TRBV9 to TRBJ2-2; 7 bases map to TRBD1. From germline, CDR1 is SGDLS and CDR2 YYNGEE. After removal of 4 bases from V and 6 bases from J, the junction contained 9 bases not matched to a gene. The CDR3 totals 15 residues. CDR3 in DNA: TGTGCCAGCAGCCGAACAGGGGAAGTCCCCGGGGAGCTGTTTTTT. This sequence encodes CASSRTGEVPGELFF.

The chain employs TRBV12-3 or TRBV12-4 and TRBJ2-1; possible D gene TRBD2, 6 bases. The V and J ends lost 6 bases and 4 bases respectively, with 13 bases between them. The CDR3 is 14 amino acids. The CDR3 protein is CASRSAGSYNEQFF. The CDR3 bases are TGTGCCAGCAGGAGCGCGGGGTCTTACAATGAGCAGTTCTTC.

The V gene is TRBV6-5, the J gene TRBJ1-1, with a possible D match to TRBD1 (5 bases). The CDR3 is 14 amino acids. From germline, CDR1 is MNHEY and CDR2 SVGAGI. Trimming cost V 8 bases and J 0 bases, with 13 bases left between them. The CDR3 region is CASGYRPLNTEAFF. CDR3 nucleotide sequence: TGTGCCAGCGGCTACAGGCCCCTGAACACTGAAGCTTTCTTT.

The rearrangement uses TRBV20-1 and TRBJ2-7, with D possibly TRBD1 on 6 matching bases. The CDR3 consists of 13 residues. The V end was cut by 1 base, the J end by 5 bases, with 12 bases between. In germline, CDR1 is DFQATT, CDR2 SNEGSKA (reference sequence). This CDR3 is CSARGQGSNEQYV. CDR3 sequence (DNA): TGCAGTGCTAGAGGTCAGGGGTCCAACGAGCAGTACGTC.

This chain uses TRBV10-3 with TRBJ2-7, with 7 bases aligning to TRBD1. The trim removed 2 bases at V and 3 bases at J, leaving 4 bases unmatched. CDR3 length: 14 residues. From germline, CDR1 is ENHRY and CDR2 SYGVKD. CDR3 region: CAISEEQGIYEQYF. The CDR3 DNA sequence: TGTGCCATCAGTGAGGAACAGGGGATCTACGAGCAGTACTTC.

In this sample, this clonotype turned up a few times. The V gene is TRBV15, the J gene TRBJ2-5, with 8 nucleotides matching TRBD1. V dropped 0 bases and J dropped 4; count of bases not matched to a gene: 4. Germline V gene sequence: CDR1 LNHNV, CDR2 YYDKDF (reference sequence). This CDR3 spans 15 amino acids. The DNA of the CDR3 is TGTGCCACCAGCAGAGAACCCAGGGGGCCAGAGACCCAGTACTTC. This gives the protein CATSREPRGPETQYF.

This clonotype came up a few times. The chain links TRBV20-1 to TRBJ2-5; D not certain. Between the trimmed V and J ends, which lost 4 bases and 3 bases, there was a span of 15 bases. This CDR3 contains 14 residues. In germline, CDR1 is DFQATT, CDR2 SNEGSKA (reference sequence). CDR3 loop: CSATPGRWEETQYF. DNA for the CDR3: TGCAGTGCTACCCCCGGACGGTGGGAAGAGACCCAGTACTTC.

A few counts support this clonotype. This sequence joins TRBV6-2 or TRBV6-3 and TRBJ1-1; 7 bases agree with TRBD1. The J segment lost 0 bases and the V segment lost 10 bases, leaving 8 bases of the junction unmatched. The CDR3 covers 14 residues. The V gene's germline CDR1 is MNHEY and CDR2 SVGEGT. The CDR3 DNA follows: TGTGCCATTGGACAGGAGGGGTTGAACACTGAAGCTTTCTTT. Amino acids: CAIGQEGLNTEAFF.

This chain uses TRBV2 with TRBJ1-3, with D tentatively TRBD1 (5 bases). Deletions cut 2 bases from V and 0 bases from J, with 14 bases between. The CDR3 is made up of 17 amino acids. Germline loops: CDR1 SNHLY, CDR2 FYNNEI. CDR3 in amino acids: CASSETRQSFSGNTIYF. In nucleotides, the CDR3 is TGTGCCAGCAGTGAAACCCGACAGTCGTTCTCTGGAAACACCATATATTTT.

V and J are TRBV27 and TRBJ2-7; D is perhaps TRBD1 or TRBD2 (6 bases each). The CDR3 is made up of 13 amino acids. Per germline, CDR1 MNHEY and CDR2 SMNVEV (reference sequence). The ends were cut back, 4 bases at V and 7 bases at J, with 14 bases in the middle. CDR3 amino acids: CASSSGGGWEQYV. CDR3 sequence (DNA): TGTGCCAGCAGTTCCGGGGGCGGTTGGGAGCAGTACGTC.

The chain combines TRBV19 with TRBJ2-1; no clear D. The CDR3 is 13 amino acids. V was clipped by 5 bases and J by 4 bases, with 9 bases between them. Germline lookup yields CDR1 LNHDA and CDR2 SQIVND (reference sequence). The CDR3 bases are TGTGCCAGTAGTTACAGTGATTACAATGAGCAGTTCTTC. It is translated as CASSYSDYNEQFF.

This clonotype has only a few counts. The CDR3 DNA reads TGTGCCAGCAAGTTAAGCGGGACCTTGAACACTGAAGCTTTCTTT. Translating it yields CASKLSGTLNTEAFF. The rearrangement links TRBV19 to TRBJ1-1, with D possibly TRBD1 on 5 matching bases. V lost 9 bases and J 0 bases, leaving 17 bases between the germline ends. In germline, CDR1 is LNHDA, CDR2 SQIVND (reference sequence). The CDR3 has 15 residues.

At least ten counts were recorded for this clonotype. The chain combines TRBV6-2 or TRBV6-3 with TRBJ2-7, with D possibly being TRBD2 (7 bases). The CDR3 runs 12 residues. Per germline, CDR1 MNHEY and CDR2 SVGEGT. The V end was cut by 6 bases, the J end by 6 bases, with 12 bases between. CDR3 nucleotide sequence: TGTGCCAGCAGGGGGGGGCGGCTCGAGCAGTACGTC. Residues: CASRGGRLEQYV.

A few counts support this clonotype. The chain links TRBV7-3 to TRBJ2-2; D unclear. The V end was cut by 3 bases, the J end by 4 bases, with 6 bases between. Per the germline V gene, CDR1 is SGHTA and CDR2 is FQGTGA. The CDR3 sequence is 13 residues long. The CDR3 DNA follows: TGTGCCAGCAGCTTCAATCCCACCGGGGAGCTGTTTTTT. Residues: CASSFNPTGELFF.

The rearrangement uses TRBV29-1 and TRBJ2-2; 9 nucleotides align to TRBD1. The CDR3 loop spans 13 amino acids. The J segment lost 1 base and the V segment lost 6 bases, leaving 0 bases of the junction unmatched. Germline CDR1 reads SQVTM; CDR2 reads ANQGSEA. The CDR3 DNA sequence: TGCAGCGTGGACAGGGGGAACACCGGGGAGCTGTTTTTT. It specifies CSVDRGNTGELFF.

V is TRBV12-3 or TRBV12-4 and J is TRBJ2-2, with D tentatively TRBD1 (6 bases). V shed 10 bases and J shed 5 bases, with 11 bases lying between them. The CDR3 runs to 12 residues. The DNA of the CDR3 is TGTGCCACCCTACAGGGAACCGGGGAGCTGTTTTTT. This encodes CATLQGTGELFF.

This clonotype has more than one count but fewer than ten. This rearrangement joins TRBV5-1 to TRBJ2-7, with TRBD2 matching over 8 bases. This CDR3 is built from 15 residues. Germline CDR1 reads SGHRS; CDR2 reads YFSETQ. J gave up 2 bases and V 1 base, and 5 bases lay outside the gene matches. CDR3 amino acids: CASSLLGGLAYEQYF. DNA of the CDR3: TGCGCCAGCAGCTTGCTAGGGGGACTAGCCTACGAGCAGTACTTC. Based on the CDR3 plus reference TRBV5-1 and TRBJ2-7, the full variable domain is KAGVTQTPRYLIKTRGQQVTLSCSPISGHRSVSWYQQTPGQGLQFLFEYFSETQRNKGNFPGRFSGRQFSNSRSEMNVSTLELGDSALYLCASSLLGGLAYEQYFGPGTRLTVT.

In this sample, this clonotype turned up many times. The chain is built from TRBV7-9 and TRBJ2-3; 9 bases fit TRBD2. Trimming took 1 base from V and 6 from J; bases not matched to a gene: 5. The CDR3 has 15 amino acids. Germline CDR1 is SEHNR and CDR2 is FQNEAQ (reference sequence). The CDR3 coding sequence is TGTGCCAGCAGCTTAGTTCAGCGGGGGGAGGATACGCAGTATTTT. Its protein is CASSLVQRGEDTQYF. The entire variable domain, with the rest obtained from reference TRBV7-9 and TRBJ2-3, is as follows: DTGVSQNPRHKITKRGQNVTFRCDPISEHNRLYWYRQTLGQGPEFLTYFQNEAQLEKSRLLSDRFSAERPKGSFSTLEIQRTEQGDSAMYLCASSLVQRGEDTQYFGPGTRLTVL.

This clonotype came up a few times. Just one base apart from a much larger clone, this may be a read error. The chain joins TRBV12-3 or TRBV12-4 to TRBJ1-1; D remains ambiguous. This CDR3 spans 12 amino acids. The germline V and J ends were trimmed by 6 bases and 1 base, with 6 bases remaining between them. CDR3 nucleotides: TGTGCCAGCAGGTTGGGGAACACTGAAGCTTTCTTT. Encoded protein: CASRLGNTEAFF.

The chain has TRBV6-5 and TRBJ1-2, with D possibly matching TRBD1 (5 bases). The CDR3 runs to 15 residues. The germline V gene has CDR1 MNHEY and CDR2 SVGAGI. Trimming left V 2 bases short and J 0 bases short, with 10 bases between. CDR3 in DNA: TGTGCCAGCAGTTACGACAGCTCGACTAACTATGGCTACACCTTC. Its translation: CASSYDSSTNYGYTF.